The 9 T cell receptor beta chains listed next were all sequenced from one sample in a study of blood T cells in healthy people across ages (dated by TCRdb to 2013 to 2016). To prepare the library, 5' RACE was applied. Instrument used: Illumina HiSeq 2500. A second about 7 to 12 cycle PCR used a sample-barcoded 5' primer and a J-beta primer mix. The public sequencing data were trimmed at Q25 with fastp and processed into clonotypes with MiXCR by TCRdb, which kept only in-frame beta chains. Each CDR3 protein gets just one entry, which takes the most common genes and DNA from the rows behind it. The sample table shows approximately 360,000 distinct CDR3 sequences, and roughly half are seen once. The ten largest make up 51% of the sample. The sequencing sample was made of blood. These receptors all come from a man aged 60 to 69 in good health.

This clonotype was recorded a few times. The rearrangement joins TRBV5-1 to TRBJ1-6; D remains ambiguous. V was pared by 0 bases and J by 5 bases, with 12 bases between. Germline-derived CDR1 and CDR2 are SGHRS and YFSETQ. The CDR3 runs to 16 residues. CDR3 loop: CASSLAGAPNNSPLHF. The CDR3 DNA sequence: TGCGCCAGCAGCTTGGCCGGCGCACCTAATAATTCACCCCTCCACTTT.

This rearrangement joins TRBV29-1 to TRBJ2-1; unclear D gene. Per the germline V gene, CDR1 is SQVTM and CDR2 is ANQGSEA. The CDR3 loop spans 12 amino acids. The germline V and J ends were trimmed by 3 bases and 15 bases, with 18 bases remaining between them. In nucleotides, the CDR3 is TGCAGCGTTGATTCGCCCACCACCCCTTTGTTCTTC. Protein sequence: CSVDSPTTPLFF.

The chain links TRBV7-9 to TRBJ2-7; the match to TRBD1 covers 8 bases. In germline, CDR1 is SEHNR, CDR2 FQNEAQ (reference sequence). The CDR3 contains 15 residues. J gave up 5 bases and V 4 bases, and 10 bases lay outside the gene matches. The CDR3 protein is CASSSLRTGRDEQYF. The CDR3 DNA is TGTGCCAGCAGCTCCTTAAGGACAGGGCGCGACGAGCAGTACTTC.

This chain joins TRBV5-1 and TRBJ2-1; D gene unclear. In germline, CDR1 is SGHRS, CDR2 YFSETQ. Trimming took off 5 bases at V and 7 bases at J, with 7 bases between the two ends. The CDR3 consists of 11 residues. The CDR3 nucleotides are TGCGCCAGCAGACTTCCTAATGAGCAGTTCTTC. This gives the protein CASRLPNEQFF.

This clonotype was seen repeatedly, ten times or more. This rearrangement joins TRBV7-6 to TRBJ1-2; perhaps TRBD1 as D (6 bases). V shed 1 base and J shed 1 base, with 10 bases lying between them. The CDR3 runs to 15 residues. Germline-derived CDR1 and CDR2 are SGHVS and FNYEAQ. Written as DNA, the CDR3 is TGTGCCAGCAGCTTAGGGGCAGGGGATAACTATGGCTACACCTTC. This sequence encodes CASSLGAGDNYGYTF.

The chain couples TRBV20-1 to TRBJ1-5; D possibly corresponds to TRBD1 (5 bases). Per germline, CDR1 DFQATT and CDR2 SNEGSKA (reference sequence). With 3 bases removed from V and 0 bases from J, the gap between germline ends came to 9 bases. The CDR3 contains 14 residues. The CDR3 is CSASRAGSNQPQHF. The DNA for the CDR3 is TGCAGTGCTAGCAGGGCAGGTAGCAATCAGCCCCAGCATTTT.

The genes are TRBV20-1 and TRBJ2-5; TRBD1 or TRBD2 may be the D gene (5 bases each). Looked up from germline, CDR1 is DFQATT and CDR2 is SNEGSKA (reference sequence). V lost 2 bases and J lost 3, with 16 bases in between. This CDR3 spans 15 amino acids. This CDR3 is CSARKGAGREETQYF. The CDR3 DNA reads TGCAGTGCTAGAAAAGGGGCAGGGCGGGAAGAGACCCAGTACTTC.

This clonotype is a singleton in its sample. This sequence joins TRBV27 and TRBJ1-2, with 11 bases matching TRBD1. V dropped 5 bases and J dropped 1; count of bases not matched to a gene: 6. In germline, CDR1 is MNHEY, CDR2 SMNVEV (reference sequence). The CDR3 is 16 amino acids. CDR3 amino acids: CASSLGTGGGNYGYTF. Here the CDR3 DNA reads TGTGCCAGCAGTCTTGGGACAGGGGGGGGTAACTATGGCTACACCTTC.

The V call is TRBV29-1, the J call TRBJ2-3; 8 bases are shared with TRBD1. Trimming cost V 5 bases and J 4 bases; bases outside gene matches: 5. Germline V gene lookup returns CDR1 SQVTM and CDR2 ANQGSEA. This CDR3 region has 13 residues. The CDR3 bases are TGCAGCGTTTCACAGGGGGTTGCAGATACGCAGTATTTT. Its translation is CSVSQGVADTQYF.